A selection of T cell receptor beta chains follows, all from one sample in a study of CD8+CD57+ T cells in acquired aplastic anemia. Each CDR3 protein gets one entry after TCRdb re-called the reads with MiXCR. The table includes hundreds of thousands of distinct CDR3 sequences, about 80% detected once. The sequencing input was sorted CD4+, CD8+, or CD8+CD57+ T cells (not recorded which) from PBMCs. The source is a human donor with aplastic anemia. The CDR3 runs from the conserved cysteine through the conserved F or W. D genes are given only for firm matches. For some rows the clone size is stated as once, few or many, or as a class when expanded; others skip it.

CDR3aa	CDR3nt	v_gene	d_gene	abundance	j_gene
CASSLGVGGYNSLLHF	TGTGCCAGCAGCTTGGGGGTGGGCGGTTATAATTCACTCCTCCACTTT	TRBV7-2	-	-	TRBJ1-6
CASSQGLEHEQYF	TGTGCCAGCAGCCAAGGACTAGAACACGAGCAGTACTTC	TRBV11-2	TRBD2	-	TRBJ2-7
CASREGGADRQDLQSF	TGTGCCAGCAGGGAGGGGGGCGCAGATAGGCAGGATTTGCAGTCCTTC	TRBV2	-	-	TRBJ2-1
CASGPQGEKLVSEYF	TGTGCCAGCGGGCCACAGGGTGAAAAACTGGTGTCTGAGTACTTC	TRBV9	-	-	TRBJ2-5
CATSRGSGRAETQYF	TGTGCCACCAGCAGAGGCAGCGGGAGGGCAGAGACCCAGTACTTC	TRBV15	TRBD2	-	TRBJ2-5
CATSFQRSGGSEEQYF	TGTGCCACCAGCTTTCAAAGAAGCGGGGGGAGCGAGGAGCAGTATTTT	TRBV15	TRBD2	-	TRBJ2-3
CASSVSGAGTQHF	TGTGCCAGCAGCGTCTCCGGGGCGGGTACGCAGCATTTT	TRBV9	-	-	TRBJ1-5
CASSLGEYSYEQYF	TGTGCCAGCAGCTTGGGAGAGTACTCCTACGAGCAGTACTTC	TRBV11-3	-	once	TRBJ2-7
CASRGLAGGLDTQYF	TGTGCCAGCAGAGGACTAGCGGGAGGCTTAGATACGCAGTATTTT	TRBV2	TRBD2	-	TRBJ2-3
CASSSPHLGTDTQYF	TGTGCCAGCAGCTCCCCCCACCTTGGCACAGATACGCAGTATTTT	TRBV11-2	-	-	TRBJ2-3
CASSLIISDTNTGELFF	TGTGCCAGCAGCTTAATAATCTCAGATACGAACACCGGGGAGCTGTTTTTT	TRBV7-8	-	-	TRBJ2-2
CATSGGRGTETQYF	TGTGCCACCAGTGGAGGCCGCGGCACAGAGACGCAGTATTTC	TRBV7-2	-	-	TRBJ2-5
CSVPGQEGTDTQYF	TGCAGCGTCCCAGGACAGGAGGGGACAGATACGCAGTATTTT	TRBV29-1	-	many	TRBJ2-3
CATSDPTRRGGELFF	TGTGCCACCAGTGATCCGACCCGGCGTGGCGGGGAGCTGTTTTTT	TRBV24-1	-	-	TRBJ2-2
CASSSTGGGAAFF	TGTGCCAGCAGCTCCACGGGCGGGGGTGCAGCTTTCTTT	TRBV2	-	-	TRBJ1-1
CASSVAGRDEKLFF	TGTGCCAGCAGCGTAGCGGGGAGGGATGAAAAACTGTTTTTT	TRBV9	-	-	TRBJ1-4
CASSRETNADEHGYTF	TGTGCCAGCTCAAGAGAGACCAACGCCGACGAACACGGATACACCTTC	TRBV7-3	-	-	TRBJ1-2
CASSLAWTGSYNQQFF	TGTGCCAGCAGTTTAGCTTGGACGGGCTCCTATAATCAGCAGTTCTTC	TRBV19	-	-	TRBJ2-1
CASSLSGGGHDEAFF	TGTGCCAGCAGCTTATCAGGCGGAGGGCACGATGAAGCGTTCTTC	TRBV7-3	-	-	TRBJ2-1
CASSLARGTGEPYFF	TGTGCCAGCAGCTTAGCGAGAGGTACCGGTGAGCCGTATTTTTTT	TRBV7-8	-	-	TRBJ2-3
CASSRTSGSTEQFF	TGTGCCAGTAGCCGGACTAGCGGGAGTACTGAGCAGTTCTTC	TRBV19	TRBD2	few	TRBJ2-1
CASSLPLWRDHQRQFF	TGTGCCAGCAGCTTACCGCTCTGGCGGGACCACCAACGACAGTTCTTC	TRBV7-9	-	-	TRBJ2-1
CASSVGQINPGELFF	TGTGCCAGCAGTGTCGGGCAGATAAACCCCGGGGAGCTGTTTTTT	TRBV6-5	-	-	TRBJ2-2
CASSCRGGPYEQYF	TGTGCCAGCAGCTGCCGGGGAGGACCCTATGAGCAGTACTTC	TRBV7-2	-	-	TRBJ2-7
CAISESSGPDTQYF	TGTGCCATCAGTGAATCTTCAGGTCCCGATACGCAGTATTTT	TRBV10-3	-	-	TRBJ2-3
CASSFTGLNEQFF	TGTGCCAGCAGTTTCACAGGCCTCAATGAGCAGTTCTTC	TRBV12-3/TRBV12-4	-	-	TRBJ2-1
CASSSPGRPYNGQFF	TGTGCCAGCAGTTCCCCCGGTAGACCCTACAATGGGCAGTTCTTC	TRBV25-1	-	-	TRBJ2-1
CASSLDFYGSPEAFF	TGTGCCAGCAGCTTAGATTTCTATGGTTCACCCGAAGCCTTCTTT	TRBV7-6	-	-	TRBJ1-1
CASSVGGQSDAQYF	TGTGCCAGCAGCGTAGGTGGGCAGTCCGACGCGCAGTATTTC	TRBV7-8	-	-	TRBJ2-7
CASSLVVGANTEAFF	TGTGCCAGCAGTTTAGTGGTGGGGGCGAACACTGAAGCTTTCTTT	TRBV2	-	-	TRBJ1-1
CASSESQGWASTDTQYF	TGTGCCAGCAGTGAATCGCAGGGTTGGGCAAGCACAGATACGCAGTATTTT	TRBV25-1	-	-	TRBJ2-3
CASSGGRETQNLDF	TGTGCCAGCAGCGGAGGCAGAGAGACACAGAATTTGGACTTC	TRBV9	-	-	TRBJ2-5
CASSPRQVEETQYF	TGTGCCAGCAGCCCGAGGCAGGTTGAAGAGACCCAGTACTTT	TRBV7-9	-	-	TRBJ2-3
CASSFHPDGTALSEQFF	TGTGCCAGCAGCTTTCATCCAGACGGGACAGCCCTTTCCGAGCAGTTCTTC	TRBV7-8	TRBD1	-	TRBJ2-1
CASSVLAMNSPLHF	TGTGCCAGCAGTGTCCTAGCGATGAATTCACCCCTCCACTTT	TRBV6-5	-	-	TRBJ1-6
CASSLVRSQYF	TGTGCCAGCAGCTTGGTACGGTCGCAGTATTTT	TRBV5-6	-	-	TRBJ2-3
CASSGGRNDLFF	TGTGCCAGCAGCGGCGGGCGCAACGATCTGTTTTTT	TRBV7-9	-	-	TRBJ2-2